This T cell receptor beta chain appears in the sequencing data of a study of tumor and adjacent non-tumor tissue in lung cancer. Turning to the study itself: There were roughly 11 adenocarcinoma, a couple of squamous cell carcinoma and 1 small cell lung cancer cases. Aged about 31 to 80 years, patients included about 11 men and roughly five women with stage I to III disease. General study results and limits: Top 100 clones took a larger repertoire share in normal lung.

This CDR3 is built from 17 residues. The germline V gene has CDR1 SGHAT and CDR2 FQNNGV. Unmatched junction bases numbered 12, after V lost 9 bases and J lost 2 bases. A word on this clonotype: Its target is unknown.

Three rounds of nested PCR, following a modified ARM-PCR protocol, produced the TCRbeta library. TCRdb fed the multiplex PCR reads into MiXCR, producing one record per CDR3 protein. Of about 85,000 distinct CDR3 sequences listed, more than 60% are singletons. This sample's RNA came from whole unsorted tissue. The clonotype originates from a man between 65 and 85 years old with non-small cell lung cancer. Sequencing was carried out using lung tumor tissue. The rearrangement joins TRBV11-2 to TRBJ2-7; 14 nucleotides align to TRBD2. The CDR3 DNA follows: TGTGCCAGTAGCCAGGGAGGGACTAGCGGGAGCCCCTACGAGCAGTACTTC. This gives the protein CASSQGGTSGSPYEQYF.